A single sample is the source of the 10 T cell receptor beta chains below, sequenced in a study of graft-versus-host responses after intestinal transplantation. The data were produced by immunoSEQ multiplex PCR, yet TCRdb's version contains in-frame clones alone and is incomplete. The sample consists of about 54,000 clones, roughly nine tenths of them appearing once. The sample in question was PBMCs, obtained nearly 670 days after intestinal transplant. These receptor sequences come from a human patient who received an intestinal transplant, so some T cells may come from the graft donor.

V gene TRBV7-9 combines with J gene TRBJ1-6; the D is unclear. Germline lookup yields CDR1 SEHNR and CDR2 FQNEAQ (reference sequence). The CDR3 runs 13 residues. Between the trimmed V and J ends, which lost 0 bases and 8 bases, there was a span of 5 bases. The CDR3 loop is CASSLAEDSPLHF. For the CDR3, the DNA is TGTGCCAGCAGCTTAGCAGAAGATTCACCCCTCCACTTT.

This clone came up once. Its ends do not fully match the called genes, so a read error is possible. The V gene is TRBV5-4, the J gene TRBJ2-5; possible D gene TRBD2, 7 bases. Germline lookup yields CDR1 SGHNT and CDR2 YYREEE (reference sequence). The CDR3 has 13 residues. CDR3 amino acids: CASNLGGRETQYF. The CDR3 nucleotides read TGTGCCAGCAACTTGGGGGGGCGAGAGACCCAGTACTTC.

The genes are TRBV5-6 and TRBJ2-5, with 9 bases lining up with TRBD1. In germline, CDR1 is SGHDT, CDR2 YYEEEE. The CDR3 consists of 14 residues. With 5 bases clipped from V and 3 bases from J, the junction kept 5 bases outside the gene matches. In DNA, the CDR3 is TGTGCCAGCAGTAAACAGGGGGCCAAAGAGACCCAGTACTTC. Encoded protein: CASSKQGAKETQYF.

This chain links TRBV6-1 with TRBJ2-7; a weak D match, TRBD1 (6 bases). The CDR3 runs to 13 residues. V was clipped by 3 bases and J by 1 base, with 7 bases between them. Germline V lookup: CDR1 MNHNS, CDR2 SASEGT. The CDR3 spells CASSDQGSYEQYF. CDR3 bases: TGTGCCAGCAGTGACCAGGGGTCCTACGAGCAGTACTTC.

V is TRBV6-1 and J is TRBJ1-1; 8 positions agree with TRBD1. This CDR3 is 14 amino acids long. The V and J ends lost 6 bases and 6 bases, in that order; junction bases with no gene match: 9. Germline-derived CDR1 and CDR2 are MNHNS and SASEGT. CDR3 loop: CASRGYTGGAEAFF. CDR3 DNA sequence: TGTGCCAGCAGAGGCTATACAGGGGGTGCTGAAGCTTTCTTT.

The chain joins TRBV4-3 to TRBJ2-7; D may correspond to TRBD1 or TRBD2 (5 bases each). This CDR3 is built from 13 residues. The germline V gene has CDR1 LGHNA and CDR2 YSLEER. Between the trimmed V and J ends, which lost 2 bases and 6 bases, there was a span of 11 bases. In nucleotides, the CDR3 is TGCGCCAGCAGCCAACCGCCGGGACCCGAGCAGTACTTC. Amino acids: CASSQPPGPEQYF.

This clone showed up just once. The V and J genes are TRBV19 and TRBJ1-4, with a weak D call TRBD1 (5 bases). V was clipped by 0 bases and J by 11 bases, with 22 bases between them. The germline V gene has CDR1 LNHDA and CDR2 SQIVND (reference sequence). The CDR3 loop spans 17 amino acids. CDR3 nucleotide sequence: TGTGCCAGTAGTATAGATCGTCCCCAGGGTCGGCTTCTGAAACTGTTTTTT. It is translated as CASSIDRPQGRLLKLFF.

The J gene is TRBJ2-1, the V gene TRBV2; TRBD2 matches 12 bases. Germline lookup yields CDR1 SNHLY and CDR2 FYNNEI. CDR3 size: 14 residues. The ends lost 6 bases at V and 6 bases at J; junction bases unmatched: 3. In nucleotides, the CDR3 is TGTGCCAGCAGCTCTAGCGGGGGGGCCAATGAGCAGTTCTTC. Translation gives CASSSSGGANEQFF.

The genes are TRBV5-6 and TRBJ1-5; possible D gene TRBD1, 5 bases. The ends were cut back, 2 bases at V and 3 bases at J, with 6 bases in the middle. The CDR3 length is 13 residues. The germline V gene encodes CDR1 SGHDT and CDR2 YYEEEE. CDR3 bases: TGTGCCAGCAGCTTTGGGGCCAATCAGCCCCAGCATTTT. Translating it yields CASSFGANQPQHF.

This sequence joins TRBV6-5 and TRBJ2-7; tentative D call: TRBD1 (6 bases). This CDR3 comprises 15 residues. The germline V and J ends were trimmed by 6 bases and 7 bases, with 22 bases remaining between them. Germline V gives CDR1 MNHEY, CDR2 SVGAGI. CDR3 sequence (DNA): TGTGCCAGCAGGCCTACCGAGGGGGTCTTAAGTGAGCAGTACTTC. It yields the protein CASRPTEGVLSEQYF.